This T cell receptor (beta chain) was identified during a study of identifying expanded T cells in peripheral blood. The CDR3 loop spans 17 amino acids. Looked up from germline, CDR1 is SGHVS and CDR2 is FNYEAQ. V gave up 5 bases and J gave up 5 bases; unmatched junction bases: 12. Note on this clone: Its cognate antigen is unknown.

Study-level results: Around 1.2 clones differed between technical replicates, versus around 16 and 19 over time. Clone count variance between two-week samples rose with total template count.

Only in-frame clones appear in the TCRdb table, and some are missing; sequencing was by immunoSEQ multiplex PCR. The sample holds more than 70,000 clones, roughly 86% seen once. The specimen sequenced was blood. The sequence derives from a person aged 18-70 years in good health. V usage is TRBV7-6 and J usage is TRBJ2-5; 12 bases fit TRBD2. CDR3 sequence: CASSRSPLAGGGETQYF. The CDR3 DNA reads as TGTGCCAGCAGCCGGTCCCCACTAGCGGGGGGAGGTGAGACCCAGTACTTC.